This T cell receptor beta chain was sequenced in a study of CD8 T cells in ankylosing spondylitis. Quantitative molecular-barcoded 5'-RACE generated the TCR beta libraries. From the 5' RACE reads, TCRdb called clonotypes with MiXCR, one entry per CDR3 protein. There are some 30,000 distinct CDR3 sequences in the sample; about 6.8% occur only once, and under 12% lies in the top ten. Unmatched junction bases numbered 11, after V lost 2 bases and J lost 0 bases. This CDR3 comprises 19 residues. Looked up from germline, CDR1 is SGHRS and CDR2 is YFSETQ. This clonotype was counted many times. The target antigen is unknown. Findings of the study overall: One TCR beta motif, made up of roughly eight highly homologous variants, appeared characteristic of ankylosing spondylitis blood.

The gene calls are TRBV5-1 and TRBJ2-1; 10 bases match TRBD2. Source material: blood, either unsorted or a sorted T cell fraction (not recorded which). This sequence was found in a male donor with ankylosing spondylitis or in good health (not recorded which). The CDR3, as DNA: TGCGCCAGCAGCTTCGAATTACCACCTAGCGGGAGCTCCTACAATGAGCAGTTCTTC. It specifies CASSFELPPSGSSYNEQFF.